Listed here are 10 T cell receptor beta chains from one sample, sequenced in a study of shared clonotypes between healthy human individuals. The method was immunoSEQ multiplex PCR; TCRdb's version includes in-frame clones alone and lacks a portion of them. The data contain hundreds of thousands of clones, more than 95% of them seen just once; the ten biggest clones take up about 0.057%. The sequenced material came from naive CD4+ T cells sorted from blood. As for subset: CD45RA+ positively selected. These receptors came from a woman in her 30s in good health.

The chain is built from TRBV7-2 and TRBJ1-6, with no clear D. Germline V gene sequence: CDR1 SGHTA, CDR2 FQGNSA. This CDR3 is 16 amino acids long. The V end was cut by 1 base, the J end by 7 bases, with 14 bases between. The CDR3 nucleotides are TGTGCCAGCAGCTTAGGAGGCCGGGCCGGAAATTCACCCCTCCACTTT. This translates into CASSLGGRAGNSPLHF.

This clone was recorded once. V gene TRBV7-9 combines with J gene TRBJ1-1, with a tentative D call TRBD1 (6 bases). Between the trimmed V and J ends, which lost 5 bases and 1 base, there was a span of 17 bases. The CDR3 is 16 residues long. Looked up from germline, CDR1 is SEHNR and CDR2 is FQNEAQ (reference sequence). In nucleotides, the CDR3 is TGTGCCAGCAGCAGCCTTGGGACATTCCCGAACACTGAAGCTTTCTTT. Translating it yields CASSSLGTFPNTEAFF.

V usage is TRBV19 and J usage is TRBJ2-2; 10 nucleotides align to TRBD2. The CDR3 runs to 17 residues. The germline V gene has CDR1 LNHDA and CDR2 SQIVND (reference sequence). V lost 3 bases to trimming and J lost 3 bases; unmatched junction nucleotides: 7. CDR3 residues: CASSIRAGGPDTGELFF. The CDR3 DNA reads TGTGCCAGTAGTATCAGAGCGGGAGGGCCCGACACCGGGGAGCTGTTTTTT.

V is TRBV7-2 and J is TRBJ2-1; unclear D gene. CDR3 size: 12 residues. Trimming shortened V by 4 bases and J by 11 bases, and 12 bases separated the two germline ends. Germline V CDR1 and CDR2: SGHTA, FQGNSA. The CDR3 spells CASSSVPRKQFF. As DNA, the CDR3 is TGTGCCAGCAGCTCGGTCCCGAGAAAGCAGTTCTTC.

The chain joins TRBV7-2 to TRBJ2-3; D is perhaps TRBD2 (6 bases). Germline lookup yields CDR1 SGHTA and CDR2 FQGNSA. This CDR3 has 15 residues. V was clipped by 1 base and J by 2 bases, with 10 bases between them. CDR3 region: CASSLVGGNTDTQYF. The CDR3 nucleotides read TGTGCCAGCAGCTTAGTAGGCGGGAACACAGATACGCAGTATTTT.

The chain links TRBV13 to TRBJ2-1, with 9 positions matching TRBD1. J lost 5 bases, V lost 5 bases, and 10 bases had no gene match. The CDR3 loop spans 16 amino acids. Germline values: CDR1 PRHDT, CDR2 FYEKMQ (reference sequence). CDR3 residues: CASSPRTGDNHNEQFF. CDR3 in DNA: TGTGCCAGCAGCCCAAGGACAGGGGATAATCACAATGAGCAGTTCTTC.

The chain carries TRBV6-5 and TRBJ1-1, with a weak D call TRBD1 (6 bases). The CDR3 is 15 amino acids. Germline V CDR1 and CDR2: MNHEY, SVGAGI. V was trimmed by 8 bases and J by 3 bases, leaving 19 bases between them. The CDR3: CASRSELRGYTEAFF. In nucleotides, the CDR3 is TGTGCCAGCCGATCGGAACTCAGGGGATACACTGAAGCTTTCTTT.

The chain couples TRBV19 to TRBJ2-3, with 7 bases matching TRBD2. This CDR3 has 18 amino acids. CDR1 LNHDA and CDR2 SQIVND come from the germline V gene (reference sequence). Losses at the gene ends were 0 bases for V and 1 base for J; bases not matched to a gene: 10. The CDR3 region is CASSIDLGLPGGTDTQYF. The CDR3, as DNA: TGTGCCAGTAGTATAGATCTGGGACTACCCGGTGGCACAGATACGCAGTATTTT.

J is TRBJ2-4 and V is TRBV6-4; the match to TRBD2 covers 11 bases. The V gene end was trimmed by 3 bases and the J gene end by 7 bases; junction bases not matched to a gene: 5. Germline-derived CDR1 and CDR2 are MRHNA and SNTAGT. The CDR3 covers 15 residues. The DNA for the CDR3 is TGTGCCAGCAGTGAGACTAGCGGGGTAGTGAACATTCAGTACTTC. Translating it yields CASSETSGVVNIQYF.

The CDR3 bases are TGTGCCAGCAGGGGAGCGGGATACTACAATGAGCAGTTCTTC. Translated: CASRGAGYYNEQFF. V gene TRBV6-1 combines with J gene TRBJ2-1; the match to TRBD2 covers 7 bases. Germline V lookup: CDR1 MNHNS, CDR2 SASEGT. CDR3 length: 14 amino acids. V was clipped by 6 bases and J by 3 bases; unmatched bases: 5.